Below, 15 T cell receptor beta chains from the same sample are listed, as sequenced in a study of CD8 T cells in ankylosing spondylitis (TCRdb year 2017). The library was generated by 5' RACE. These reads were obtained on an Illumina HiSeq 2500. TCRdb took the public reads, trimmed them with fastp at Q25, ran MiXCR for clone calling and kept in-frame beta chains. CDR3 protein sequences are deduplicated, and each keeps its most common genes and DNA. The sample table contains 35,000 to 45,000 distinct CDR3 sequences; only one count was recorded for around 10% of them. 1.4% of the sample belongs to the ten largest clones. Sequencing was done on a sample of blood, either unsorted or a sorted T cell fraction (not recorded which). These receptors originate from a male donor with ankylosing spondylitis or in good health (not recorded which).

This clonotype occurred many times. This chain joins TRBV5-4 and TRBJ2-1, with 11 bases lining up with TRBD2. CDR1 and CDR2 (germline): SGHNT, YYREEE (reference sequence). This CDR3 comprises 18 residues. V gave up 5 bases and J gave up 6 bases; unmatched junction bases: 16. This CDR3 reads CASSEELLLAGAGNEQFF. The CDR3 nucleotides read TGTGCCAGCAGTGAAGAACTACTACTAGCGGGGGCTGGCAATGAGCAGTTCTTC.

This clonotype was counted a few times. The CDR3 loop is CASSSYDREGSYEQYF. Here the CDR3 DNA reads TGTGCCAGCAGCTCTTACGACAGAGAGGGCTCCTACGAGCAGTACTTC. J is TRBJ2-7 and V is TRBV7-9, with D perhaps matching TRBD1 or TRBD2 (5 bases each). This CDR3 region has 16 residues. Per germline, CDR1 SEHNR and CDR2 FQNEAQ (reference sequence). The V gene lost 4 bases and the J gene lost 0 bases, with 16 bases spanning the gap.

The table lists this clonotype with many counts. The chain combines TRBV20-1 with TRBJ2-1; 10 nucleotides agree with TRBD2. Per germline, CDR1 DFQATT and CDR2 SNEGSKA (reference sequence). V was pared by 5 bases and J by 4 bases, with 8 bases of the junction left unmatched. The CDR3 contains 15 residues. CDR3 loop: CSADPGTSEYNEQFF. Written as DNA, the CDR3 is TGCAGTGCTGACCCCGGGACTAGCGAGTACAATGAGCAGTTCTTC.

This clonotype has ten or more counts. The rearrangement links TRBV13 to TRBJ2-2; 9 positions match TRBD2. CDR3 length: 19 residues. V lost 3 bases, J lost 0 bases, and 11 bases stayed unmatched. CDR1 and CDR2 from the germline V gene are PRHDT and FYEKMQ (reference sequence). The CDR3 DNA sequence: TGTGCCAGCAGCTTCCCTATGTCGGCGGGGGGGACGAACACCGGGGAGCTGTTTTTT. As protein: CASSFPMSAGGTNTGELFF. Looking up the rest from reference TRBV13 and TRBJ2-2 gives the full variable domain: AAGVIQSPRHLIKEKRETATLKCYPIPRHDTVYWYQQGPGQDPQFLISFYEKMQSDKGSIPDRFSAQQFSDYHSELNMSSLELGDSALYFCASSFPMSAGGTNTGELFFGEGSRLTVL.

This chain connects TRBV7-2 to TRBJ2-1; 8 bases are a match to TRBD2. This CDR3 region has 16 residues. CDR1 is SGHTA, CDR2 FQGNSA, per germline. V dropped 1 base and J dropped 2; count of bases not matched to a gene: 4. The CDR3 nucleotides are TGTGCCAGCAGCTTAGTAACGGGGGGGGCCTACAATGAGCAGTTCTTC. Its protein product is CASSLVTGGAYNEQFF. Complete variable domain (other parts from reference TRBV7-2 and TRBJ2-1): GAGVSQSPSNKVTEKGKDVELRCDPISGHTALYWYRQSLGQGLEFLIYFQGNSAPDKSGLPSDRFSAERTGGSVSTLTIQRTQQEDSAVYLCASSLVTGGAYNEQFFGPGTRLTVL.

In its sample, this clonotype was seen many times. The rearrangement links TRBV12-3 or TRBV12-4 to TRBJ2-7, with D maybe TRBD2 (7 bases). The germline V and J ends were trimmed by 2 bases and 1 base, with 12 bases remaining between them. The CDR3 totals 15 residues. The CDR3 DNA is TGTGCCAGCAGTTTACGGGGGCGGGGGTCCTACGAGCAGTACTTC. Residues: CASSLRGRGSYEQYF.

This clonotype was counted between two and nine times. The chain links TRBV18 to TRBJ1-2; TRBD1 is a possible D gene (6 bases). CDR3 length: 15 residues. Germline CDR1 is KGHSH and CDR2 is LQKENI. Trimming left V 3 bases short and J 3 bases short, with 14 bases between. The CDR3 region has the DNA TGTGCCAGCTCACCGCGGGGGCAGGGCGACTATGGCTACACCTTC. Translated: CASSPRGQGDYGYTF.

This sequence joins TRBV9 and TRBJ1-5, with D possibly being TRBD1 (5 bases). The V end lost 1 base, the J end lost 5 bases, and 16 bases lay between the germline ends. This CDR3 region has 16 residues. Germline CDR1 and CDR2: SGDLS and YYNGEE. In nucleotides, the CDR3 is TGTGCCAGCAGCGTAACTCCAGGGATGTTTGATCAGCCCCAGCATTTT. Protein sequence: CASSVTPGMFDQPQHF.

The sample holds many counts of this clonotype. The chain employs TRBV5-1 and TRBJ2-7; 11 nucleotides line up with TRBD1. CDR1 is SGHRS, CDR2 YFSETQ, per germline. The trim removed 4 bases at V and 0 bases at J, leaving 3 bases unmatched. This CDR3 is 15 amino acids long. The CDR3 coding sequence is TGCGCCAGCAGCAGGACAGGGGGCGCCTCCTACGAGCAGTACTTC. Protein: CASSRTGGASYEQYF.

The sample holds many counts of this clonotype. The CDR3, as DNA: TGTGCCATCAGTGAGTTGAGATACAATGAGCAGTTCTTC. This gives the protein CAISELRYNEQFF. This rearrangement joins TRBV10-3 to TRBJ2-1; D gene uncertain. Deletions cut 1 base from V and 4 bases from J, with 5 bases between. Germline V gene sequence: CDR1 ENHRY, CDR2 SYGVKD. The CDR3 loop spans 13 amino acids.

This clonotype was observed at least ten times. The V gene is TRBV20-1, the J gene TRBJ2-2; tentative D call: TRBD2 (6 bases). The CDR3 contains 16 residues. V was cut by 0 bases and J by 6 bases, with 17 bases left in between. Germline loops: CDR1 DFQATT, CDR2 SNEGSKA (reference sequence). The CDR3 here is CSARDLGGSLAGELFF. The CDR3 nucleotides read TGCAGTGCTAGAGACCTCGGGGGTTCACTTGCCGGGGAGCTGTTTTTT.

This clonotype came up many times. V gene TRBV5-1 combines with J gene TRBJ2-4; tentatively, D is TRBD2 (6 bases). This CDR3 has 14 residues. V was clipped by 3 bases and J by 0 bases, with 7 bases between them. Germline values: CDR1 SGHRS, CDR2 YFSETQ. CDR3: CASSSGVAKNIQYF. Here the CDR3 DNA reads TGCGCCAGCAGCTCGGGGGTAGCCAAAAACATTCAGTACTTC. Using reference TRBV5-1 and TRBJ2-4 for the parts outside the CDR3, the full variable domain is KAGVTQTPRYLIKTRGQQVTLSCSPISGHRSVSWYQQTPGQGLQFLFEYFSETQRNKGNFPGRFSGRQFSNSRSEMNVSTLELGDSALYLCASSSGVAKNIQYFGAGTRLSVL.

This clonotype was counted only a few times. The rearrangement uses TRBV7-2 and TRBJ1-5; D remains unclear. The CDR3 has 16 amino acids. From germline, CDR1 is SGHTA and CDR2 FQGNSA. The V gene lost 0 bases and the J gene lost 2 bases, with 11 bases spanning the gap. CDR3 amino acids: CASSLAASGGNQPQHF. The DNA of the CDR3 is TGTGCCAGCAGCTTAGCGGCGTCGGGTGGCAATCAGCCCCAGCATTTT.

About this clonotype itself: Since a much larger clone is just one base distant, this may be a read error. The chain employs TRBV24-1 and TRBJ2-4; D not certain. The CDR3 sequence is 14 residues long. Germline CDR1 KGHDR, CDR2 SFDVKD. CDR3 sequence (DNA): TGTGCCGCCAGTGGGGAAAAAGGCGCGGACATTCAGTACTTC. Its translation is CAASGEKGADIQYF.

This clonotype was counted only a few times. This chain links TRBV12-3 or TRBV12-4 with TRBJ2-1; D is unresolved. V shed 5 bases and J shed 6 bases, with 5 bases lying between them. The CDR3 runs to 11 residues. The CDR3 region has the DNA TGTGCCAGCAGTCCCACCAATGAGCAGTTCTTC. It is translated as CASSPTNEQFF.